The T cell receptor beta chain described here comes from a study of shared clonotypes between healthy human individuals. Every contributor of samples was a Caucasian grown-up residing in Nashville, Tennessee. The method was immunoSEQ multiplex PCR; TCRdb's version includes in-frame clones alone and lacks a portion of them. The data show more than 900,000 clones, around 82% seen once. This clone was found many times. The sample carries other DNA sequences with the same CDR3. The CDR3 totals 15 residues. J was trimmed by 3 bases and V by 3 bases; bases with no gene match: 5. From germline, CDR1 is SGHRS and CDR2 YFSETQ.

The material sequenced was memory CD4+ T cells from PBMCs. Subset meaning: CD45RA-negative fraction. The chain carries TRBV5-1 and TRBJ2-3; 9 positions match TRBD2. This TCR derives from a man between 18 and 29 years old in good health. Some clones in this sample may be carry-over from other donors' samples. The CDR3 region is CASSSLAGVTDTQYF. DNA of the CDR3: TGCGCCAGCAGCTCATTAGCGGGAGTTACAGATACGCAGTATTTT.